The rows below give T cell receptor beta chains drawn from one sample of a study of metastatic and nonmetastatic thyroid tumors. TCRdb re-clonotyped the PCR reads through MiXCR. The data contain under 8,500 clones, approximately 23% of them singletons. The sample taken for sequencing was tumor tissue. All receptors come from a female donor with papillary thyroid cancer or a benign thyroid nodule (not recorded which). Some clones in this sample may be carry-over from other donors' samples. CDR3s include the opening cysteine and the closing phenylalanine or tryptophan. The D gene is left open where the match is weak. Size values are once, few and many counts, or a class for expanded clones, and some rows have none.

D gene: NA
J gene: TRBJ2-7
clone size: medium-sized
V gene: TRBV10-2
CDR3 DNA: TGCGCCAGCAGTGACCCCTGGCCGGGATCCTACGAGCAGTACTTC
CDR3 protein: CASSDPWPGSYEQYF

D gene: NA
J gene: TRBJ2-1
clone size: many
V gene: TRBV24-1
CDR3 DNA: TGTGCCACCAGTGAGCCGTCCGGCGGCTCCTACAATGAGCAGTTCTTC
CDR3 protein: CATSEPSGGSYNEQFF

D gene: TRBD1
J gene: TRBJ1-5
clone size: NA
V gene: TRBV18
CDR3 DNA: TGTGCCAGCTCACCTGGACAGGGGAGCAATCAGCCCCAGCATTTT
CDR3 protein: CASSPGQGSNQPQHF

D gene: TRBD1
J gene: TRBJ2-6
clone size: NA
V gene: TRBV5-1
CDR3 DNA: TGCGCCAGCAGCTTGGGGGACAGCTCTGGGGCCAACGTCCTGACTTTC
CDR3 protein: CASSLGDSSGANVLTF

D gene: NA
J gene: TRBJ2-1
clone size: NA
V gene: TRBV6-5
CDR3 DNA: TGTGCCAGCAGTTACTCAGGGCGGGATGAGCAGTTCTTC
CDR3 protein: CASSYSGRDEQFF

D gene: TRBD1
J gene: TRBJ2-7
clone size: NA
V gene: TRBV12-3/TRBV12-4
CDR3 DNA: TGTGCCAGCAGTTTGCCGGACAGGGGTAACGAGCAGTACTTC
CDR3 protein: CASSLPDRGNEQYF

D gene: NA
J gene: TRBJ1-2
clone size: medium-sized
V gene: TRBV6-1
CDR3 DNA: TGTGCCAGCAGCTCGGGACACCACCATAACTATGGCTACACCTTC
CDR3 protein: CASSSGHHHNYGYTF

D gene: NA
J gene: TRBJ1-1
clone size: NA
V gene: TRBV11-2
CDR3 DNA: TGTGCCAGCAGCTTAGGATTGAACACTGAAGCTTTCTTT
CDR3 protein: CASSLGLNTEAFF

D gene: TRBD1
J gene: TRBJ1-6
clone size: NA
V gene: TRBV6-1
CDR3 DNA: TGTGCCAGCAGTGGCGACACGACAGGGTACTCACCCCTCCACTTT
CDR3 protein: CASSGDTTGYSPLHF

D gene: TRBD1
J gene: TRBJ2-7
clone size: NA
V gene: TRBV20-1
CDR3 DNA: TGCAGTGTTCCTCCGTTTCGGACAGGGGGCTACGAGCAGTACTTC
CDR3 protein: CSVPPFRTGGYEQYF

D gene: TRBD1
J gene: TRBJ2-2
clone size: many
V gene: TRBV7-9
CDR3 DNA: TGTGCCAGCAGCTTAGGGACAGGGATTACCGGGGAGCTGTTTTTT
CDR3 protein: CASSLGTGITGELFF

D gene: NA
J gene: TRBJ1-2
clone size: few
V gene: TRBV9
CDR3 DNA: TGTGCCAGCAGCCCTGAGGGGTATGGCTACACCTTC
CDR3 protein: CASSPEGYGYTF

D gene: TRBD2
J gene: TRBJ2-7
clone size: large
V gene: TRBV12-3/TRBV12-4
CDR3 DNA: TGTGCCAGCAGGCCTTCGGGGGGGCGAGGGGAGCAGTACTTC
CDR3 protein: CASRPSGGRGEQYF

D gene: NA
J gene: TRBJ1-1
clone size: few
V gene: TRBV28
CDR3 DNA: TGTGCCAGCACCAGAGGGGGGTCCACTGAAGCTTTCTTT
CDR3 protein: CASTRGGSTEAFF

D gene: NA
J gene: TRBJ2-7
clone size: NA
V gene: TRBV28
CDR3 DNA: TGTGCCAGCAGTTTACACGGTCCCGTCCTACACGAGCAGTACTTC
CDR3 protein: CASSLHGPVLHEQYF

D gene: NA
J gene: TRBJ1-2
clone size: NA
V gene: TRBV7-8
CDR3 DNA: TGTGCCAGCAGCTCCCAACCGGGACCTACGTCTAACTATGGTTACACCTTC
CDR3 protein: CASSSQPGPTSNYGYTF

D gene: NA
J gene: TRBJ2-2
clone size: few
V gene: TRBV6-1
CDR3 DNA: TGTGCCAGCAGTAGAGGGCGAGTGAACGGGGAGCTGTTTTTT
CDR3 protein: CASSRGRVNGELFF